This is a list of T cell receptor beta chains from one sample in a study of beta chain features in type 1 diabetes. Clones were sequenced by immunoSEQ multiplex PCR, and TCRdb holds only the in-frame ones, with some missing. The table shows some 150,000 clones, with roughly 9.3% occurring only once. The sequencing input was central memory CD4+ T cells from blood. The receptors shown here come from a woman aged 40 to 55 in good health. Both conserved end residues are part of each CDR3.

>TRBJ2-5|15|TRBV11-2
CASSLGLATQETQYF
>TRBJ2-2|14|TRBV19
CASRTSQRTGELFF
>TRBJ2-4|18|TRBV12-5
CASGLVQGGAGSKNIQYF
>TRBJ1-1|12|TRBV29-1
CSVRTGLNEAFF
>TRBJ1-2|12|TRBV5-6
CASMRENYGYTF
>TRBJ2-5|16|TRBV18
CASSPPGGAPQETQYF
>TRBJ2-1|18|TRBV7-8
CASSLRGAGAHSYNEQFF
>TRBJ2-3|13|TRBV7-2
CASSLVAEDTQYF
>TRBJ1-1|14|TRBV6-5
CASSTRGMSTEAFF
>TRBJ1-6|12|TRBV10-1
CASSDNNSPLHF
>TRBJ1-2|12|TRBV27
CALQARGYGYTF
>TRBJ1-2|12|TRBV6-1
CASSGQGVGYTF
>TRBJ1-2|14|TRBV1
CTSSQDQEGAGYTF
>TRBJ1-1|13|TRBV7-9
CASSFTGNTEAFF
>TRBJ1-5|12|TRBV11-2
CASSPGSAPQHF
>TRBJ1-2|13|TRBV14
CASSQRGNYGYTF
>TRBJ1-5|16|TRBV29-1
CSVEVEQGTSNQPQHF
>TRBJ2-3|15|TRBV7-2
CASSLGGGRADTQYF
>TRBJ1-4|14|TRBV10-2
CASSDRGLNEKLFF
>TRBJ1-2|15|TRBV5-8
CASVPDRVASGGYTF
>TRBJ2-5|17|TRBV4-2
CASSQDGGGGPQETQYF
>TRBJ2-3|14|TRBV7-8
CASSSGQGQDTQYF
>TRBJ2-1|13|TRBV4-3
CASSQDSDNEQFF
>TRBJ2-3|16|TRBV5-1
CASSSISGGDADTQYF
>TRBJ2-5|13|TRBV2
CASSRGGLETQYF
>TRBJ2-1|15|TRBV5-4
CASSLPSGDVNEQFF
>TRBJ1-6|14|TRBV14
CASSQAGVGSPLHF
>TRBJ2-5|14|TRBV25-1
CASSEHREGETQYF
>TRBJ1-2|16|TRBV5-6
CASGLPTGTLVYGYTF
>TRBJ2-5|15|TRBV5-1
CASSPDGVYQETQYF
>TRBJ1-4|15|TRBV2
CASTESGPTNEKLFF
>TRBJ1-2|11|TRBV5-1
CASSVGRGYTF
>TRBJ2-5|14|TRBV4-3
CASSQSSQQETQYF
>TRBJ2-7|15|TRBV28
CASSLLGVRAYEQYF
>TRBJ1-6|13|TRBV7-9
CASSLAHGQGPHF
>TRBJ1-1|10|TRBV29-1
CSARTAEAFF
>TRBJ1-2|12|TRBV5-1
CASSIGDLGYTF
>TRBJ1-3|15|TRBV7-2
CASSFSGDSGNTIYF
>TRBJ2-7|16|TRBV28
CASRLSLPGQGYEQYF
>TRBJ1-1|13|TRBV6-4
CASSSQMNTEAFF
>TRBJ2-5|12|TRBV2
CASSGEGRTQYF
>TRBJ1-4|18|TRBV11-3
CASSFLPAPNATNEKLFF
>TRBJ2-1|15|TRBV9
CASSVLSGGLSEQFF
>TRBJ2-5|14|TRBV18
CASSLDRAGETQYF
>TRBJ2-7|16|TRBV6-5
CASSSSQTSGAYEQYF
>TRBJ2-5|17|TRBV5-1
CASSLARGPRFGETQYF
>TRBJ2-2|15|TRBV6-5
CASSYQGGNTGELFF
>TRBJ2-7|15|TRBV7-2
CASSLKPDFRYEQYF
>TRBJ2-3|15|TRBV6-1
CASSEVAGSTDTQYF
>TRBJ1-2|15|TRBV11-2
CASYGVAGTNYGYTF
>TRBJ1-3|13|TRBV25-1
CASRRLAGNTIYF